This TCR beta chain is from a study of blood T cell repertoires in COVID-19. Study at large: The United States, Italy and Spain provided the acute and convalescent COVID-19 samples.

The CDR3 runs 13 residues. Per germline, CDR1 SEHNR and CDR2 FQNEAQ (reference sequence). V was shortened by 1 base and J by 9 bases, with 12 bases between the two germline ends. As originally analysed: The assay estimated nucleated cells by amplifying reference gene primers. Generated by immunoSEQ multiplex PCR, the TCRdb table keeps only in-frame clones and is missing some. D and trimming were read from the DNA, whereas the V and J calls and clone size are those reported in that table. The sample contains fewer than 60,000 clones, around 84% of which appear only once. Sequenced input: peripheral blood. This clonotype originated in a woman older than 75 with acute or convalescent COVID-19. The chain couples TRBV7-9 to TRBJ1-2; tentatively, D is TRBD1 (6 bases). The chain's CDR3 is CASSLGQGRSYTF. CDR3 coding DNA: TGTGCCAGCAGCTTAGGTCAGGGGCGAAGCTACACCTTC.